What follows are 31 T cell receptor beta chains derived from one specimen sequenced in a study of early T cells in non-severe SARS-CoV-2 infection. TCRdb fed the 5' RACE reads into MiXCR, producing one record per CDR3 protein. The sample lists roughly 56,000 distinct CDR3 sequences; around 8% were seen once. The sequencing input was whole blood. The receptors come from an adult who was a healthcare worker with PCR-confirmed SARS-CoV-2 infection or an uninfected control (not recorded which).

The chain recombines TRBV6-1 with TRBJ1-1; no clear D. Trimming removed 2 bases from V and 5 bases from J, with 12 bases in between. Germline loops: CDR1 MNHNS, CDR2 SASEGT. The CDR3 length is 14 residues. The CDR3 reads CASSELEDWTEAFF. The CDR3 nucleotides are TGTGCCAGCAGTGAATTAGAGGATTGGACTGAAGCTTTCTTT.

This clonotype turned up a few times. The V and J genes are TRBV30 and TRBJ1-6; 9 bases map to TRBD1. Trimming cost V 3 bases and J 9 bases; bases outside gene matches: 9. Germline V gene data show CDR1 as GTSNPN and CDR2 as SVGIG (reference sequence). CDR3 size: 15 residues. The CDR3 here is CAWRRTGTGRSPLHF. The CDR3 DNA reads TGTGCCTGGAGACGGACCGGGACAGGGCGTTCACCCCTCCACTTT.

The CDR3 reads CASSLDLRTAAEQYF. The CDR3 DNA reads TGTGCCAGCAGCTTAGATCTGAGGACGGCGGCCGAGCAGTACTTC. The chain carries TRBV11-2 and TRBJ2-7; D ambiguous. Looked up from germline, CDR1 is SGHAT and CDR2 is FQNNGV. Trimming took off 0 bases at V and 6 bases at J, with 15 bases between the two ends. The length of the CDR3 is 15 residues.

The sample holds many counts of this clonotype. The chain carries TRBV23-1 and TRBJ2-2; D is perhaps TRBD1 or TRBD2 (6 bases each). Being an ORF, TRBV23-1 has a function that is uncertain. V was shortened by 0 bases and J by 6 bases, with 11 bases between the two germline ends. The CDR3 spans 15 residues. The DNA of the CDR3 is TGCGCCAGCAGTCAATCTTACAGGGAGGCCGGGGAGCTGTTTTTT. It translates to CASSQSYREAGELFF.

This clonotype is labeled as large. This chain links TRBV5-1 with TRBJ2-3; TRBD1 aligns across 8 bases. Germline CDR1 is SGHRS and CDR2 is YFSETQ. J was trimmed by 3 bases and V by 6 bases; bases with no gene match: 6. CDR3 length: 14 residues. CDR3: CASTTGQGTDTQYF. The CDR3 DNA sequence: TGCGCCAGCACTACCGGACAGGGTACAGATACGCAGTATTTT.

This sequence joins TRBV18 and TRBJ2-7, with D unresolved. CDR3 length equals 14 residues. CDR1 is KGHSH, CDR2 LQKENI, per germline. Trimming cost V 2 bases and J 3 bases, with 11 bases left between them. In nucleotides, the CDR3 is TGTGCCAGCTCACCAAACGCGTACAGCTACGAGCAGTACTTC. Encoded protein: CASSPNAYSYEQYF.

V is TRBV11-3 and J is TRBJ2-7; D is ambiguous. Trimming took off 11 bases at V and 6 bases at J, with 17 bases between the two ends. This CDR3 contains 12 residues. Germline V lookup: CDR1 SGHNT, CDR2 YENEEA. DNA of the CDR3: TGTGCCGAAGCCCGGGCGGAGTGCGAGCAGTACTTC. It yields the protein CAEARAECEQYF.

This clonotype has a count of ten or more. The CDR3 loop reads CASSSGPQSYF. The DNA for the CDR3 is TGTGCCAGCAGTTCAGGACCCCAGTCTTACTTC. The rearrangement links TRBV11-2 to TRBJ2-5, with D unresolved. The CDR3 covers 11 residues. From germline, CDR1 is SGHAT and CDR2 FQNNGV. Trimming stripped 6 bases from V and 14 bases from J, with 16 bases between.

This clonotype has a count of ten or more. The chain recombines TRBV20-1 with TRBJ2-1; TRBD2 matches 10 bases. There are 16 residues in the CDR3. J gave up 3 bases and V 2 bases, and 7 bases lay outside the gene matches. CDR1 DFQATT and CDR2 SNEGSKA come from the germline V gene (reference sequence). CDR3: CSARRPSGSIYNEQFF. The CDR3 DNA reads as TGCAGTGCTAGAAGGCCTAGCGGGAGTATCTACAATGAGCAGTTCTTC.

The sample holds many counts of this clonotype. This CDR3 is CAGSQTRQRWAKNIQYF. In nucleotides, the CDR3 is TGTGCCGGCTCCCAGACGAGACAGAGGTGGGCCAAAAACATTCAGTACTTC. V is TRBV21-1 and J is TRBJ2-4; the D call TRBD1 from the table was never checked on the DNA. TRBV21-1 is a known pseudogene. The CDR3 length is 17 residues.

In its sample, this clonotype was seen a few times. This chain uses TRBV11-2 with TRBJ2-5; D call uncertain. V gave up 1 base and J gave up 0 bases, with 3 bases separating them. From germline, CDR1 is SGHAT and CDR2 FQNNGV. The CDR3 covers 13 residues. The CDR3 reads CASSLAHQETQYF. The CDR3, as DNA: TGTGCCAGCAGCTTAGCCCACCAAGAGACCCAGTACTTC.

This rearrangement joins TRBV20-1 to TRBJ2-3; D is unclear. V dropped 0 bases and J dropped 9 bases, with 10 bases sitting between them. Germline V gene sequence: CDR1 DFQATT, CDR2 SNEGSKA (reference sequence). The CDR3 spans 12 residues. CDR3 amino acids: CSAREDPVTQYF. The CDR3 DNA sequence: TGCAGTGCTAGAGAGGACCCCGTCACGCAGTATTTT.

This clonotype came up a few times. The rearrangement links TRBV15 to TRBJ1-1; maybe TRBD1 (5 bases). The germline gives CDR1 LNHNV, CDR2 YYDKDF (reference sequence). The CDR3 loop spans 16 amino acids. Trimming removed 0 bases from V and 1 base from J, with 12 bases in between. CDR3 bases: TGTGCCACCAGCAGAGATTGGAGAGGGACGAACACTGAAGCTTTCTTT. This codes for CATSRDWRGTNTEAFF.

In its sample, this clonotype was seen a few times. V is TRBV2 and J is TRBJ1-3; maybe TRBD1 (5 bases). This CDR3 is 13 amino acids long. CDR1 is SNHLY, CDR2 FYNNEI, per germline. Between the trimmed V and J ends, which lost 4 bases and 7 bases, there was a span of 11 bases. CDR3 in amino acids: CASSAGPGNTIYF. The CDR3 DNA sequence: TGTGCCAGCAGTGCCGGGCCAGGGAACACCATATATTTT.

In this sample, this clonotype turned up many times. The chain has TRBV10-2 and TRBJ1-1, with D possibly TRBD1 on 6 matching bases. Germline V gene sequence: CDR1 WSHSY, CDR2 SAAADI. V lost 3 bases, J lost 0 bases, and 8 bases lay in between. The CDR3 spans 14 residues. DNA for the CDR3: TGCGCCAGCAGTGATCAGGGGATGAACACTGAAGCTTTCTTT. Translating gives CASSDQGMNTEAFF.

In the case of this clonotype: A much larger clone lies a single base off, so this may be a read error. This rearrangement joins TRBV20-1 to TRBJ1-3; the D is unclear. Germline CDR1 reads DFQATT; CDR2 reads SNEGSKA (reference sequence). V was cut by 6 bases and J by 0 bases, with 12 bases left in between. The CDR3 has 14 residues. CDR3 sequence reads: CSARFRTSGNTIYF. In nucleotides, the CDR3 is TGCAGTGCCAGGTTCCGGACCTCTGGAAACACCATATATTTT.

This clonotype was detected a few times. This chain links TRBV20-1 with TRBJ2-3; D call uncertain. The CDR3 length is 14 residues. V was trimmed by 5 bases and J by 7 bases, leaving 19 bases between them. Germline V gene sequence: CDR1 DFQATT, CDR2 SNEGSKA (reference sequence). CDR3 bases: TGCAGTGCTCCTTACATGCTCGGAGAAAATACGCAGTATTTT. As protein: CSAPYMLGENTQYF.

This clonotype was seen a handful of times. The chain has TRBV4-1 and TRBJ2-3; D possibly corresponds to TRBD1 (5 bases). Trimming cost V 1 base and J 0 bases, with 5 bases left between them. Germline V gene lookup returns CDR1 MGHRA and CDR2 YSYEKL. The CDR3 consists of 14 residues. This CDR3 reads CASSQGQSTDTQYF. The CDR3 DNA sequence: TGCGCCAGCAGCCAAGGACAGAGCACAGATACGCAGTATTTT.

There are a few counts of this clonotype. The V call is TRBV29-1, the J call TRBJ2-3; D unclear. Germline loops: CDR1 SQVTM, CDR2 ANQGSEA. Trimming took 4 bases from V and 2 from J, leaving 10 bases between them. The CDR3 is made up of 13 amino acids. CDR3 amino acids: CSVVQRFTDTQYF. The DNA of the CDR3 is TGCAGCGTTGTACAGCGTTTCACAGATACGCAGTATTTT.

This clonotype was found a few times. V usage is TRBV28 and J usage is TRBJ1-6; 7 bases fit TRBD1. The germline gives CDR1 MDHEN, CDR2 SYDVKM. V lost 1 base to trimming and J lost 8 bases; unmatched junction nucleotides: 5. This CDR3 region has 15 residues. CDR3 amino acids: CASSLLGTEYSPLHF. As DNA, the CDR3 is TGTGCCAGCAGTTTATTAGGGACAGAATATTCACCCCTCCACTTT.

This clonotype was recorded many times. The chain carries TRBV7-2 and TRBJ1-6; D remains unclear. Germline V gene lookup returns CDR1 SGHTA and CDR2 FQGNSA. The CDR3 sequence is 17 residues long. With 6 bases removed from V and 8 bases from J, the gap between germline ends came to 23 bases. CDR3 in amino acids: CASRLSWRATLDSPLHF. CDR3 nucleotide sequence: TGTGCCAGCAGACTCTCGTGGCGGGCTACTCTGGATTCACCCCTCCACTTT.

This clonotype occurred many times. CDR3 nucleotide sequence: TGCGCCAGCAGCCATGGCTTCCTGGCTAGCGGGAGGGCCGGAAGAGCCGGGGAGCTGTTTTTT. This gives the protein CASSHGFLASGRAGRAGELFF. V is TRBV4-1 and J is TRBJ2-2; TRBD2 matches 12 bases. The CDR3 consists of 21 residues. Germline V gene lookup returns CDR1 MGHRA and CDR2 YSYEKL. Trimming took 3 bases from V and 6 from J; bases not matched to a gene: 20.

This clonotype was recorded many times. This CDR3 is CATTQGAYEQYF. The CDR3 DNA reads as TGTGCCACTACACAGGGGGCCTACGAGCAGTACTTC. This sequence joins TRBV10-3 and TRBJ2-7; 8 nucleotides match TRBD1. Germline V gives CDR1 ENHRY, CDR2 SYGVKD. This CDR3 contains 12 residues. V dropped 10 bases and J dropped 2; count of bases not matched to a gene: 4.

Many counts were recorded for this clonotype. The CDR3 spells CASSYDRPTDYEQYF. In DNA form, the CDR3 reads TGTGCCAGCAGTTACGACAGGCCAACCGACTACGAGCAGTACTTC. The J gene is TRBJ2-7, the V gene TRBV6-6; tentative D call: TRBD1 (6 bases). CDR1 and CDR2 (germline): MNHNY, SVGAGI (reference sequence). The CDR3 is 15 residues long. V shed 2 bases and J shed 3 bases, with 14 bases lying between them.

The CDR3 DNA reads TGTGCCAGCAGTGATGACGGAGGAGGTAGCAATCAGCCCCAGCATTTT. Translation gives CASSDDGGGSNQPQHF. The chain joins TRBV2 to TRBJ1-5; no clear D. V was clipped by 3 bases and J by 0 bases, with 12 bases between them. CDR3 size: 16 residues. Germline values: CDR1 SNHLY, CDR2 FYNNEI.

This clonotype occurred a few times. The gene calls are TRBV28 and TRBJ2-6; 7 bases agree with TRBD1. CDR3 size: 16 residues. J lost 4 bases, V lost 5 bases, and 8 bases had no gene match. Germline V gene sequence: CDR1 MDHEN, CDR2 SYDVKM. The CDR3 loop is CASSPRQGYGANVLTF. CDR3 coding DNA: TGTGCCAGCAGTCCGCGACAGGGCTACGGGGCCAACGTCCTGACTTTC.

This chain joins TRBV29-1 and TRBJ2-7; the D gene is possibly TRBD2 (5 bases). This CDR3 comprises 14 residues. Germline CDR1 and CDR2: SQVTM and ANQGSEA. Trimming pared 5 bases from V and 0 bases from J, leaving 14 bases between. CDR3 amino acids: CSVLIRGASYEQYF. CDR3 bases: TGCAGCGTTCTTATTCGGGGAGCCTCCTACGAGCAGTACTTC.

V gene TRBV12-3 or TRBV12-4 combines with J gene TRBJ1-5; the D is unclear. V lost 9 bases, J lost 0 bases, and 12 bases lay in between. The CDR3 runs 14 residues. The CDR3 region has the DNA TGTGCCAGTTCCGGGCCCAATAGCAATCAGCCCCAGCATTTT. Its protein is CASSGPNSNQPQHF.

This clonotype was detected a few times. The chain employs TRBV7-8 and TRBJ2-7; 7 positions match TRBD2. CDR1 and CDR2 (germline): SGHVS, FQNEAQ. The CDR3 runs to 15 residues. Losses at the gene ends were 4 bases for V and 0 bases for J; bases not matched to a gene: 6. The CDR3 DNA reads as TGTGCCAGCAGCTCCCTAGCGGTTAGCTCCTACGAGCAGTACTTC. The encoded protein is CASSSLAVSSYEQYF.

This clonotype was seen repeatedly, ten times or more. In DNA, the CDR3 is TGTGCCATCAGACCCGGGACTTCAACCTACGAGCAGTACTTC. It yields the protein CAIRPGTSTYEQYF. The J gene is TRBJ2-7, the V gene TRBV10-3; D is possibly TRBD2 (6 bases). The CDR3 runs to 14 residues. Deletions cut 6 bases from V and 2 bases from J, with 14 bases between. The germline CDR1 and CDR2 sequences are ENHRY and SYGVKD.

This clonotype was found a few times. The chain has TRBV7-3 and TRBJ2-3, with TRBD2 matching 9 bases. Germline CDR1 and CDR2: SGHTA and FQGTGA. CDR3 length equals 17 residues. V dropped 1 base and J dropped 4; count of bases not matched to a gene: 9. CDR3 amino acids: CASSLKRLAGPADTQYF. The CDR3 DNA sequence: TGTGCCAGCAGCTTAAAACGGCTAGCGGGACCGGCAGATACGCAGTATTTT.